The 27 T cell receptor beta chains below all came from one sample that was sequenced in a study of CDR3 diversity in severe acne. One entry per CDR3 protein results from TCRdb running MiXCR on the PCR reads. The sample records about 85,000 distinct CDR3 sequences, 45% to 55% being singletons. Sequencing was performed on blood. These receptors all come from a male donor in good health, serving as a control.

In this sample, this clonotype turned up once. The genes are TRBV7-9 and TRBJ2-5, with D unresolved. The J call is uncertain, as TRBJ2-7 better fits the DNA end. CDR3 length: 14 amino acids. The germline V gene encodes CDR1 SEHNR and CDR2 FQNEAQ (reference sequence). The CDR3 protein is CASSPRLGTYEQYF. The CDR3 bases are TGTGCCAGCAGCCCCCGACTGGGCACCTACGAGCAGTACTTC.

On this clonotype itself: Since no conserved phenylalanine or tryptophan closes the CDR3, a read error is the likely cause. This chain joins TRBV25-1 and TRBJ1-5; D might be TRBD1 (6 bases). The CDR3 is 16 residues long. Germline CDR1 reads MGHDK; CDR2 reads SYGVNS. The CDR3 spells CAISESLGAGNQPQHL. The CDR3 DNA follows: TGTGCCATCAGTGAGTCTCTGGGGGCGGGTAATCAGCCCCAGCATCTT.

Comments on this clonotype: A read error is likely, as this CDR3 ends without the conserved phenylalanine or tryptophan. The chain employs TRBV24-1 and TRBJ2-3, with 10 bases that match TRBD2. CDR1 is KGHDR and CDR2 is SFDVKD in the germline V gene. The CDR3 length is 16 residues. Here the CDR3 DNA reads TGTGCCACCAGTGACACTAGCGGGGCTAGCACAGATACTCAGTATATT. The encoded protein is CATSDTSGASTDTQYI.

A few counts support this clonotype. The chain links TRBV2 to TRBJ1-5; D gene unclear. Germline V gene lookup returns CDR1 SNHLY and CDR2 FYNNEI. CDR3 length: 13 residues. Between the trimmed V and J ends, which lost 4 bases and 3 bases, there was a span of 7 bases. The CDR3 region has the DNA TGTGCCAGCAGTGTAGAGTCCAATCAGCCCCAGCATTTT. This codes for CASSVESNQPQHF.

The chain recombines TRBV24-1 with TRBJ2-2, with 10 bases that match TRBD2. Germline V gives CDR1 KGHDR, CDR2 SFDVKD. This CDR3 is built from 18 residues. The J segment lost 1 base and the V segment lost 7 bases, leaving 11 bases of the junction unmatched. CDR3 DNA: TGTGCCACCAGCAGCTTGTTGGTAGCGGGAGGGAACACCGGGGAGCTGTTTTTT. Amino acids: CATSSLLVAGGNTGELFF.

Concerning this clonotype itself: Given a much more abundant clone one base away, this may be a read error. The V and J genes are TRBV4-1 and TRBJ2-1; 8 bases match TRBD1. The CDR3 is 17 amino acids. After removal of 0 bases from V and 4 bases from J, the junction contained 8 bases not matched to a gene. The germline V gene encodes CDR1 MGHRA and CDR2 YSYEKL. The CDR3 sequence: CASSQDTRDRRYNEQFF. The CDR3, as DNA: TGCGCCAGCAGCCAAGATACCAGGGACAGGCGTTACAATGAGCAGTTCTTC.

This chain joins TRBV25-1 and TRBJ1-5; 8 bases match TRBD1. The CDR3 extends over 15 amino acids. Trimming at V came to 5 bases and at J to 7 bases, leaving 10 bases not matched to a gene. CDR1 MGHDK and CDR2 SYGVNS come from the germline V gene. CDR3 bases: TGTGCCAGCAGTCCCCCCCAGGGGGCCGGACAGCCCCAGCATTTT. This gives the protein CASSPPQGAGQPQHF. Drawing the rest from reference TRBV25-1 and TRBJ1-5, the complete variable domain is EADIYQTPRYLVIGTGKKITLECSQTMGHDKMYWYQQDPGMELHLIHYSYGVNSTEKGDLSSESTVSRIRTEHFPLTLESARPSHTSQYLCASSPPQGAGQPQHFGDGTRLSIL.

As for this clonotype: A much bigger clone sits one base away, suggesting this may be a read error. The chain joins TRBV6-6 to TRBJ2-5, with D unresolved. The V end lost 2 bases, the J end lost 5 bases, and 18 bases lay between the germline ends. CDR3 length equals 16 residues. Germline V gene sequence: CDR1 MNHNY, CDR2 SVGAGI (reference sequence). The CDR3: CASSYPSGRNGETQYF. The CDR3 nucleotides read TGTGCCAGCAGTTACCCGTCCGGCAGGAACGGGGAGACCCAGTACTTC.

In this sample, this clonotype turned up a few times. The CDR3 is CASSEAGDTEAFF. CDR3 in DNA: TGTGCCAGCAGTGAGGCAGGGGACACTGAAGCTTTCTTT. The genes are TRBV25-1 and TRBJ1-1; possibly TRBD1 for D (6 bases). Looked up from germline, CDR1 is MGHDK and CDR2 is SYGVNS. CDR3 length equals 13 residues. Deletions cut 3 bases from V and 3 bases from J, with 8 bases between.

This clonotype was picked up many times. The chain employs TRBV3-1 and TRBJ2-5, with unresolved D. Germline CDR1 LGHDT, CDR2 YNNKEL (reference sequence). The CDR3 extends over 13 amino acids. V was trimmed by 2 bases and J by 5 bases, leaving 9 bases between them. The CDR3 sequence is CASSQRLGETQYF. The CDR3 DNA sequence: TGTGCCAGCAGCCAAAGGCTAGGGGAGACCCAGTACTTC.

At least ten counts were recorded for this clonotype. This chain uses TRBV12-3 or TRBV12-4 with TRBJ1-4, with a tentative D call TRBD1 (5 bases). V lost 10 bases to trimming and J lost 0 bases, with 12 bases between them. This CDR3 has 14 residues. Here the CDR3 reads CATTPGPTNEKLFF. DNA for the CDR3: TGTGCCACCACACCAGGGCCAACTAATGAAAAACTGTTTTTT.

On this clonotype itself: At one end the junction does not follow the germline gene, possibly because of a read error. The chain combines TRBV5-1 with TRBJ2-3, with D perhaps TRBD1 (6 bases). From germline, CDR1 is SGHRS and CDR2 YFSETQ. The CDR3 runs 15 residues. In nucleotides, the CDR3 is TGTGCCAGCAGTGGCGGCAGGGGCGACACAGATACGCAGTATTTT. Its protein is CASSGGRGDTDTQYF. Together with reference TRBV5-1 and TRBJ2-3, the CDR3 gives the full variable domain: KAGVTQTPRYLIKTRGQQVTLSCSPISGHRSVSWYQQTPGQGLQFLFEYFSETQRNKGNFPGRFSGRQFSNSRSEMNVSTLELGDSALYLCASSGGRGDTDTQYFGPGTRLTVL.

The chain combines TRBV30 with TRBJ1-1; D is possibly TRBD1 (5 bases). The CDR3 consists of 16 residues. Germline values: CDR1 GTSNPN, CDR2 SVGIG (reference sequence). The V end was cut by 0 bases, the J end by 8 bases, with 22 bases between. CDR3: CAWSVPGRGDYKEAFF. CDR3 nucleotides: TGTGCCTGGAGTGTACCGGGACGGGGCGATTATAAGGAAGCTTTCTTT.

This clonotype was recorded a few times. This chain uses TRBV27 with TRBJ2-1, with 11 nucleotides matching TRBD1. This CDR3 comprises 15 residues. Germline V gene lookup returns CDR1 MNHEY and CDR2 SMNVEV (reference sequence). Losses at the gene ends were 5 bases for V and 6 bases for J; bases not matched to a gene: 6. As DNA, the CDR3 is TGTGCCAGCAGTCCATTGGGACAGGGGGGCAATGAGCAGTTCTTC. This sequence encodes CASSPLGQGGNEQFF.

This clonotype was counted at least ten times. J is TRBJ1-2 and V is TRBV5-6; D gene uncertain. The V gene's germline CDR1 is SGHDT and CDR2 YYEEEE. V lost 2 bases to trimming and J lost 2 bases, with 4 bases between them. The CDR3 has 12 residues. The CDR3 nucleotides are TGTGCCAGCAGCTTACAAAACTATGGCTACACCTTC. The encoded protein is CASSLQNYGYTF.

The rearrangement links TRBV5-4 to TRBJ2-1; D possibly corresponds to TRBD2 (7 bases). This CDR3 is 15 amino acids long. V lost 2 bases to trimming and J lost 7 bases, with 16 bases between them. Germline V gene lookup returns CDR1 SGHNT and CDR2 YYREEE (reference sequence). CDR3 bases: TGTGCCAGCAGCTTTGAGGGGGGGCCGCGGAATGAGCAGTTCTTC. Amino acids: CASSFEGGPRNEQFF.

This chain joins TRBV7-3 and TRBJ2-3; 12 bases line up with TRBD2. With 5 bases clipped from V and 2 bases from J, the junction kept 5 bases outside the gene matches. This CDR3 spans 16 amino acids. Germline V gene lookup returns CDR1 SGHTA and CDR2 FQGTGA. CDR3 protein: CASSHGLAGPTDTQYF. In DNA, the CDR3 is TGTGCCAGCAGCCACGGACTAGCGGGACCCACAGATACGCAGTATTTT.

This clonotype was counted only a few times. This chain connects TRBV20-1 to TRBJ1-1; D is ambiguous. CDR1 DFQATT and CDR2 SNEGSKA come from the germline V gene (reference sequence). This CDR3 has 13 amino acids. The V end was cut by 0 bases, the J end by 8 bases, with 13 bases between. CDR3 DNA sequence: TGCAGTGCTAGAGATCAAGGTCATAACGAAGCTTTCTTT. Protein product: CSARDQGHNEAFF.

V usage is TRBV20-1 and J usage is TRBJ2-7, with TRBD1 as a possible D gene (7 bases). The length of the CDR3 is 12 residues. Germline CDR1 and CDR2: DFQATT and SNEGSKA (reference sequence). V lost 6 bases to trimming and J lost 3 bases, with 12 bases between them. CDR3 DNA: TGCAGTGCCCGACAGGGAGGCTACGAGCAGTACTTC. Translating it yields CSARQGGYEQYF.

About this clonotype itself: One junction end disagrees with the germline gene, perhaps due to a read error. In nucleotides, the CDR3 is TGTGCCAGCAGCATCATCAGGGGGCGTACTGAGGCTTTCTTT. This encodes CASSIIRGRTEAFF. The chain is built from TRBV7-2 and TRBJ1-1; TRBD1 agrees at 8 bases. Germline CDR1 and CDR2: SGHTA and FQGNSA. The CDR3 loop spans 14 amino acids.

The J gene is TRBJ1-1, the V gene TRBV15; no definite D call. From germline, CDR1 is LNHNV and CDR2 YYDKDF (reference sequence). V lost 0 bases, J lost 5 bases, and 7 bases lay in between. The CDR3 spans 13 residues. CDR3 in DNA: TGTGCCACCAGCAGAGATTCAGTGACTGAAGCTTTCTTT. Translated, it gives CATSRDSVTEAFF.

By share, this clonotype ranks as medium-sized. This chain connects TRBV9 to TRBJ2-7; 7 bases are a match to TRBD1. V lost 0 bases, J lost 4 bases, and 7 bases stayed unmatched. The CDR3 is 15 residues long. CDR1 and CDR2 (germline): SGDLS, YYNGEE. CDR3 DNA sequence: TGTGCCAGCAGCGTAGGGGACAGAGATGCGTACGAGCAGTACTTC. Protein sequence: CASSVGDRDAYEQYF.

The chain joins TRBV7-9 to TRBJ2-1; TRBD1 is a possible D gene (5 bases). The V gene's germline CDR1 is SEHNR and CDR2 FQNEAQ (reference sequence). The CDR3 has 14 amino acids. V was cut by 4 bases and J by 6 bases, with 13 bases left in between. The CDR3 loop reads CASSSLDSFNEQFF. The CDR3 region has the DNA TGTGCCAGCAGCTCCCTCGACAGCTTCAATGAGCAGTTCTTC. Based on the CDR3 plus reference TRBV7-9 and TRBJ2-1, the full variable domain is DTGVSQNPRHKITKRGQNVTFRCDPISEHNRLYWYRQTLGQGPEFLTYFQNEAQLEKSRLLSDRFSAERPKGSFSTLEIQRTEQGDSAMYLCASSSLDSFNEQFFGPGTRLTVL.

The genes are TRBV10-3 and TRBJ1-5; 10 bases align to TRBD1. V lost 3 bases and J lost 4; bases outside the gene matches: 15. The germline CDR1 and CDR2 sequences are ENHRY and SYGVKD. The CDR3 covers 19 residues. The CDR3 DNA sequence: TGTGCCATCAGTGAAGGGACAGGGGCGACCCTGGTTGGGAATCAGCCCCAGCATTTT. This translates into CAISEGTGATLVGNQPQHF.

This clonotype was found a few times. The gene calls are TRBV6-1 and TRBJ1-1; 8 bases match TRBD1. CDR3 length: 14 residues. The V gene end was trimmed by 5 bases and the J gene end by 5 bases; junction bases not matched to a gene: 7. CDR1 and CDR2 (germline): MNHNS, SASEGT. The CDR3 loop is CASSPQGAGTEAFF. The CDR3 nucleotides are TGTGCCAGCAGTCCTCAGGGGGCCGGGACTGAAGCTTTCTTT.

The chain combines TRBV6-5 with TRBJ2-1; D is unclear. The CDR3 consists of 17 residues. Trimming removed 5 bases at V and 0 bases at J, with 17 bases between. Germline V gene lookup returns CDR1 MNHEY and CDR2 SVGAGI. The CDR3 protein is CASSGDDGQSSYNEQFF. CDR3 DNA sequence: TGTGCCAGCAGTGGCGATGATGGGCAGAGCTCCTACAATGAGCAGTTCTTC.

Only one count was recorded for this clonotype. Mismatch with germline at one junction end may stem from a read error. In DNA form, the CDR3 reads TGCGCCAGTAGTATAGTAGCGGGAGGAACCTACGAGCAGTACTTC. This sequence encodes CASSIVAGGTYEQYF. The gene calls are TRBV19 and TRBJ2-7; TRBD2 aligns across 10 bases. The length of the CDR3 is 15 residues. Germline CDR1 LNHDA, CDR2 SQIVND (reference sequence).